This T cell receptor (beta chain) originates from a study of graft-versus-host responses after intestinal transplantation. V shed 5 bases and J 8 bases; nucleotides not matched to a gene: 12. Per germline, CDR1 SEHNR and CDR2 FQNEAQ (reference sequence). The CDR3 spans 15 residues. Comment on this clone: Its cognate antigen is unknown.

Repertoires were generated with immunoSEQ multiplex PCR, while TCRdb's copy carries only in-frame clones and drops some. The sample shows around 88,000 clones, about 91% of them seen only once. The input for sequencing was unstimulated CD8+ T cells sorted from spleen or lymph node cells, taken before transplant. V gene TRBV7-9 combines with J gene TRBJ2-1; 7 bases are shared with TRBD2. This clonotype was obtained from a human donor who was the organ donor for an intestinal transplant. The CDR3 sequence is CASSGAERGRDEQFF. The CDR3, as DNA: TGTGCCAGCAGCGGAGCCGAGCGGGGTAGGGATGAGCAGTTCTTC.